This T cell receptor (beta chain) was captured by sequencing in a study of T cell changes during pregnancy in multiple sclerosis. V was pared by 3 bases and J by 8 bases, with 13 bases between. The CDR3 is 13 amino acids. Germline V gives CDR1 SGHNT, CDR2 YENEEA. TCRdb's copy holds only in-frame clones and misses some; the assay was immunoSEQ multiplex PCR. The sample shows some 100,000 clones, 92% of them seen only once. The V and J genes are TRBV11-3 and TRBJ1-1; a weak D match, TRBD1 (5 bases). The sample in question was peripheral blood, obtained after pregnancy. The TCR originated in a female donor with multiple sclerosis, enrolled in a pregnancy study. This chain's CDR3 is CASSLNRIAEAFF. CDR3 DNA: TGTGCCAGCAGCTTGAACAGGATTGCCGAAGCTTTCTTT.